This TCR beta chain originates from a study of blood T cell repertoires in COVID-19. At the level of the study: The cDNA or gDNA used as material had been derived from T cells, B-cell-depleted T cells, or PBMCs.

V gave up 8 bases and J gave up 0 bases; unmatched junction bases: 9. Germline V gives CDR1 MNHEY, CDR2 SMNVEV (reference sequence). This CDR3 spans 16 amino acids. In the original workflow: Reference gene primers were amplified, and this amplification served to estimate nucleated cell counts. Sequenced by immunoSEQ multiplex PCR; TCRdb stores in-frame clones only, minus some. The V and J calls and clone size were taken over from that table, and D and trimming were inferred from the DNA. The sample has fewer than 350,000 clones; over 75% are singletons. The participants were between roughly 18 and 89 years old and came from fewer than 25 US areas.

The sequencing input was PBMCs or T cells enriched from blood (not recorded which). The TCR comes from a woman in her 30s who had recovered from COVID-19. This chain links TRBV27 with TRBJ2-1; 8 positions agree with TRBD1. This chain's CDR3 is CASSQPGGSSYNEQFF. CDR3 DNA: TGTGCCAGCTCTCAACCAGGGGGCAGCTCCTACAATGAGCAGTTCTTC.